This T cell receptor beta chain was identified in a study of identical twins' blood T cells (dated by TCRdb to the early 2010s). With respect to the entire study: Around 50 million Illumina reads were obtained across around 12 libraries, comprising six alpha-chain and six beta-chain libraries. TCR alpha and beta chain repertoires of three pairs of monozygous twins were compared using next-generation sequencing to assess genetic influence on repertoire formation.

CDR1 and CDR2 are drawn from the germline V gene: SGHDT, YYEEEE. Trimmed from V: 4 bases; trimmed from J: 2 bases; junction bases lacking a gene match: 5. The CDR3 spans 15 residues, from the cysteine through the phenylalanine. The kept DNA is CDR3 alone, 45 bases in frame from the first base. The library was generated by 5' RACE. TCRdb lists the instrument as Illumina Genome Analyzer IIx. To prepare the RNA-based TCR cDNA libraries, a previously described protocol was followed, with several modifications. Sample-specific barcodes were introduced on both ends of each TCR cDNA library during cDNA synthesis and amplification to prevent cross-contamination. In the paper's pipeline: Between about 90,000 and nearly 550,000 clonotypes were identified per individual, and roughly 2 to 3.6 million CDR3-containing reads were obtained per library. Reads with improper barcode index combinations were discarded, after which clonesets were built for each library with the MiTCR software. While assembling CDR3 clonotypes, MiTCR filtered or rescued low-quality reads and corrected PCR and sequencing errors. Artificial out-of-frame clonotypes were mapped to in-frame sequences, with one indel allowed in the CDR3, and then removed. To measure how similar V and J gene usage was between donors, Jensen-Shannon divergence was divided by mean entropy. The public reads were quality trimmed at Q25 with fastp and then assembled into clones with MiXCR by TCRdb, keeping productive beta chains. Every CDR3 protein is listed once, alongside the most common genes and DNA of its rows. The V and J calls here are based on TCRdb, not the publication. The sample table contains fewer than 450,000 distinct CDR3 sequences; only one count was recorded for under 30% of them. About 6% of the sample comes from the top ten.

Donors were six healthy women forming three monozygous twin pairs. All three twin pairs had been reared together, and it was thought likely that the same infectious agents and vaccines had been met by these twin pairs. TCR cDNA libraries were prepared from RNA that was isolated from peripheral blood mononuclear cells. With respect to this clonotype: What this receptor recognizes is not known. Per-base quality was not reported, and no clone a single base away is much larger than it.

The study at large found these results: Because the twins were reared together, environmental influences could not be ruled out as the explanation for twin similarity. V gene usage, even among non-selected out-of-frame TCRbeta clonotypes, was reported to be markedly more similar within twin pairs than between unrelated donors. Among the most abundant TCRbeta clonotypes, every donor shared more CDR3 sequences with her own twin than with unrelated donors. Validation by independent studies was stated to be required for the proposed role of the TCRalpha J segment in MHC recognition during thymic selection. The number of CDR3 clonotypes shared between two donors was mainly determined by the product of the cloneset sizes of the two donors, and no clear deviation from this trend was shown by twins.

The receptor comes from a woman aged 18-49 years in good health. Source material: PBMCs. In this chain, TRBV5-6 is recombined with TRBJ1-1; 10 of the junction bases match TRBD1. This receptor has the CDR3 CASSRWDRGNTEAFF. DNA sequence: TGTGCCAGCAGCCGTTGGGACAGGGGTAACACTGAAGCTTTCTTT.